This T cell receptor (beta chain) was captured by sequencing in a study of T cell responses to AZD1222 COVID-19 vaccine. Regarding the study as a whole: Repertoire samples came only from after the peak T cell response. Among the donors, most were white British and more were female, and clonal diversity was possibly underestimated. Baseline antibody screening turned up just a handful of seropositive AZD1222 recipients. The study found Spike-specific TCR breadth and depth rose after two AZD1222 doses.

The germline V gene encodes CDR1 SGHDT and CDR2 YYEEEE. This CDR3 region has 15 residues. The ends were cut back, 1 base at V and 5 bases at J, with 12 bases in the middle. Only in-frame clones appear in the TCRdb table, and some are missing; sequencing was by immunoSEQ multiplex PCR. The table records 100,000 to 110,000 clones, over 75% of them present only once. Of note for this clone: What it binds is not known.

The genes are TRBV5-6 and TRBJ2-2; the D is unclear. The origin of this receptor is an adult in good health. The source material was peripheral blood, sampled on day 0 of MenACWY control vaccination. The CDR3 nucleotides are TGTGCCAGCAGCTTGATTAGGGTTGGTACCGGGGAGCTGTTTTTT. This translates into CASSLIRVGTGELFF.